A selection of T cell receptor beta chains follows, all from one sample in a study of blood T cell repertoires in COVID-19. The assay was immunoSEQ multiplex PCR, and TCRdb's table has in-frame clones only and misses some. The data hold about 410,000 clones, with roughly 89% observed a single time. What was sequenced was peripheral blood. The source is a woman aged 25 to 39 with active or convalescent COVID-19. The CDR3 runs from the conserved cysteine through the conserved F or W. A D gene is named only where the DNA matches it firmly. Part of the rows lack a size; the others show once, few, many or a class for expanded clones.

D gene | clone size | J gene | V gene | CDR3 protein | CDR3 DNA
TRBD1 | . | TRBJ1-5 | TRBV27 | CASSPTGEFNQPQHF | TGTGCCAGCAGTCCGACAGGGGAGTTCAATCAGCCCCAGCATTTT
. | . | TRBJ1-2 | TRBV6-1 | CASSEDVLGTRGGYTF | TGTGCCAGCAGTGAAGACGTATTGGGGACCAGGGGTGGCTACACCTTC
. | . | TRBJ2-3 | TRBV6-5 | CASEGRWAPDTQYF | TGTGCCAGCGAGGGGAGGTGGGCCCCAGATACGCAGTATTTT
TRBD1 | many | TRBJ1-6 | TRBV27 | CASSFRDRLNSPLHF | TGTGCCAGCAGTTTCCGGGACAGACTTAATTCACCCCTCCACTTT
. | . | TRBJ2-1 | TRBV29-1 | CSVEDQVATNYEQFF | TGCAGCGTTGAAGATCAGGTCGCGACCAATTATGAGCAGTTCTTC
TRBD1 | . | TRBJ1-3 | TRBV15 | CATGQGATGNTIYF | TGTGCCACGGGACAGGGGGCAACTGGAAACACCATATATTTT
. | . | TRBJ1-5 | TRBV5-8 | CASSSNKNQPQHF | TGTGCCAGCAGCTCAAACAAAAATCAGCCCCAGCATTTT
. | . | TRBJ1-6 | TRBV27 | CASSLWDNYNSPLHF | TGTGCCAGCAGTTTATGGGACAACTATAATTCACCCCTCCACTTT
. | . | TRBJ1-2 | TRBV29-1 | CSVPIGPDGYTF | TGCAGCGTTCCCATTGGTCCGGATGGCTACACCTTC
TRBD1 | . | TRBJ1-2 | TRBV27 | CASSRDRGYGYTF | TGTGCCAGCAGCCGGGACAGGGGCTATGGCTACACCTTC
. | few | TRBJ1-5 | TRBV7-2 | CASTEDSYSNQPQHF | TGTGCCAGCACCGAGGACAGTTATAGCAATCAGCCCCAGCATTTT
TRBD1 | . | TRBJ1-2 | TRBV6-5 | CARGGQGGYGYTF | TGTGCCCGGGGGGGACAGGGCGGCTATGGCTACACCTTC
TRBD2 | . | TRBJ2-7 | TRBV18 | CASSRVSGGGNEQYF | TGTGCCAGCTCACGCGTGTCGGGAGGTGGCAACGAGCAGTACTTC
. | . | TRBJ1-5 | TRBV2 | CASSDESNQPQHF | TGTGCCAGCAGTGATGAGAGCAATCAGCCCCAGCATTTT
TRBD2 | . | TRBJ2-5 | TRBV6-5 | CASSPGLEWETQYF | TGTGCCAGCAGCCCCGGACTAGAGTGGGAGACCCAGTACTTC
TRBD2 | . | TRBJ2-5 | TRBV25-1 | CASRSSGRWETQYF | TGTGCCAGCCGCTCTAGCGGGAGGTGGGAGACCCAGTACTTC
. | . | TRBJ1-3 | TRBV12-5 | CASGLVREEGNTIYF | TGTGCTAGTGGTTTGGTACGGGAGGAGGGAAACACCATATATTTT
. | . | TRBJ1-3 | TRBV18 | CASSTGDPGNTIYF | TGTGCCAGCTCCACGGGGGACCCTGGGAACACCATATATTTT
. | . | TRBJ1-6 | TRBV6-8 | CASSYSRKSFHF | TGTGCCAGCAGTTACTCGAGAAAAAGCTTCCACTTT
TRBD2 | . | TRBJ2-7 | TRBV5-1 | CASSLASGIYEQYF | TGCGCCAGCAGCTTGGCTAGCGGGATCTACGAGCAGTACTTC
. | . | TRBJ2-1 | TRBV7-2 | CASTLGSSYNEQFF | TGTGCCAGCACGCTAGGTAGCTCCTACAATGAGCAGTTCTTC
. | few | TRBJ1-1 | TRBV23-1 | CASSRPQGRDTEAFF | TGCGCCAGCAGTCGACCACAGGGTCGGGACACTGAAGCTTTCTTT
. | . | TRBJ2-3 | TRBV12-3/TRBV12-4 | CASSQTDTQYF | TGTGCCAGCAGCCAAACAGATACGCAGTATTTT
. | . | TRBJ2-3 | TRBV5-1 | CASSLDGGADTQYF | TGCGCCAGCAGCTTGGACGGAGGGGCAGATACGCAGTATTTT
. | . | TRBJ1-5 | TRBV18 | CASSPPGGSGNQPQHF | TGTGCCAGCTCACCACCGGGCGGGAGTGGCAATCAGCCCCAGCATTTT
. | . | TRBJ1-1 | TRBV6-2/TRBV6-3 | CASSYRGGMNTEAFF | TGTGCCAGCAGTTATCGAGGGGGTATGAACACTGAAGCTTTCTTT
. | . | TRBJ1-4 | TRBV7-6 | CASSRGRDSNEKLFF | TGTGCCAGCAGCCGAGGGAGAGACTCGAATGAAAAACTGTTTTTT
TRBD1 | . | TRBJ1-2 | TRBV27 | CASSLRTGLAFNYGYTF | TGTGCCAGCAGTTTGAGGACAGGGTTAGCCTTTAACTATGGCTACACCTTC
TRBD2 | once | TRBJ2-2 | TRBV10-3 | CAISEKGLANGELFF | TGTGCCATCAGTGAAAAAGGACTAGCTAACGGGGAGCTGTTTTTT
TRBD1 | . | TRBJ2-7 | TRBV4-1 | CASSQDKRTGFLTYEQYF | TGCGCCAGCAGCCAAGATAAACGGACAGGGTTTCTGACCTACGAGCAGTACTTC
TRBD2 | once | TRBJ2-1 | TRBV6-1 | CASSEISGSFQFF | TGTGCCAGCAGTGAAATTAGCGGGAGCTTTCAGTTCTTC
TRBD1 | . | TRBJ1-3 | TRBV6-5 | CASSRDRVKGNTIYF | TGTGCCAGCAGTCGGGACAGGGTGAAGGGAAACACCATATATTTT
. | . | TRBJ1-3 | TRBV18 | CASSPTQAGGNTIYF | TGTGCCAGCTCACCAACGCAGGCAGGGGGAAACACCATATATTTT
. | few | TRBJ1-1 | TRBV4-1 | CASSQTETGNTEAFF | TGCGCCAGCAGCCAAACCGAAACAGGGAACACTGAAGCTTTCTTT
. | . | TRBJ1-6 | TRBV7-8 | CASSKLGDGWYNSPLHF | TGTGCCAGCAGCAAGTTAGGAGACGGCTGGTATAATTCACCCCTCCACTTT
. | . | TRBJ1-1 | TRBV6-5 | CASSYSYQGWSTEAFF | TGTGCCAGCAGTTACTCGTACCAAGGATGGAGCACTGAAGCTTTCTTT
TRBD1 | . | TRBJ1-2 | TRBV5-1 | CASSLASPQADRGKLFRVTF | TGCGCCAGCAGCTTGGCCTCTCCTCAGGCGGACAGGGGGAAGTTGTTCCGTGTCACCTTC
TRBD1 | . | TRBJ1-4 | TRBV27 | CASSPIQGGEKLFF | TGTGCCAGCAGTCCCATCCAGGGGGGAGAAAAACTGTTTTTT
TRBD2 | . | TRBJ2-5 | TRBV6-1 | CASSELAGGQETQYF | TGTGCCAGCAGTGAACTAGCGGGGGGGCAAGAGACCCAGTACTTC
TRBD1 | . | TRBJ2-7 | TRBV5-6 | CASSDGQGPYEQYF | TGTGCCAGCAGCGATGGACAGGGCCCCTACGAGCAGTACTTC